This passage covers 29 T cell receptor beta chains from one sample sequenced in a study of blood T cell repertoires in COVID-19. Sequencing was performed with immunoSEQ multiplex PCR; in TCRdb, only in-frame clones are kept and a portion is missing. This table has about 160,000 clones, roughly 88% appearing once. The sample consisted of peripheral blood. These receptors were taken from a woman aged 80 or over with active or convalescent COVID-19.

The chain employs TRBV5-5 and TRBJ1-3; D unresolved. CDR3 length: 14 amino acids. CDR1 and CDR2 (germline): SGHKS, YYEKEE (reference sequence). The germline V and J ends were trimmed by 4 bases and 4 bases, with 12 bases remaining between them. CDR3 sequence (DNA): TGTGCCAGCAGCCCCCAGGATGGCGGAAACACCATATATTTT. It yields the protein CASSPQDGGNTIYF.

J is TRBJ1-1 and V is TRBV6-5, with D uncertain. This CDR3 comprises 14 residues. V was cut by 0 bases and J by 1 base, with 6 bases left in between. In germline, CDR1 is MNHEY, CDR2 SVGAGI. The CDR3 DNA reads TGTGCCAGCAGTTACTCGAGGCAGAACACTGAAGCTTTCTTT. It encodes CASSYSRQNTEAFF.

This clone was found a few times. V gene TRBV19 combines with J gene TRBJ1-2; no clear D. V was pared by 2 bases and J by 8 bases, with 15 bases between. The CDR3 length is 14 residues. In germline, CDR1 is LNHDA, CDR2 SQIVND (reference sequence). The CDR3 coding sequence is TGTGCCAGTAGTATAAACACCGGGAGCCCGGGCTACACCTTC. Protein sequence: CASSINTGSPGYTF. Looking up the rest from reference TRBV19 and TRBJ1-2 gives the full variable domain: DGGITQSPKYLFRKEGQNVTLSCEQNLNHDAMYWYRQDPGQGLRLIYYSQIVNDFQKGDIAEGYSVSREKKESFPLTVTSAQKNPTAFYLCASSINTGSPGYTFGSGTRLTVV.

The chain is built from TRBV19 and TRBJ1-1; TRBD1 might be the D (6 bases). The CDR3 contains 14 residues. CDR1 and CDR2 (germline): LNHDA, SQIVND (reference sequence). Trimming removed 4 bases at V and 5 bases at J, with 14 bases between. The CDR3 DNA is TGTGCCAGTAGTAGCCCACAGGGCAGGACTGAAGCTTTCTTT. It translates to CASSSPQGRTEAFF.

J is TRBJ2-1 and V is TRBV5-1, with TRBD1 as a possible D gene (5 bases). Trimming left V 4 bases short and J 6 bases short, with 11 bases between. There are 13 residues in the CDR3. Looked up from germline, CDR1 is SGHRS and CDR2 is YFSETQ. CDR3 amino acids: CASSDIGANEQFF. The CDR3 DNA sequence: TGCGCCAGCAGCGACATAGGGGCCAATGAGCAGTTCTTC.

The chain joins TRBV7-9 to TRBJ1-2; 12 bases agree with TRBD1. Trimming removed 8 bases from V and 3 bases from J; junction bases left unmatched: 4. Germline V gene lookup returns CDR1 SEHNR and CDR2 FQNEAQ (reference sequence). There are 14 residues in the CDR3. The CDR3 nucleotides read TGTGCCAGCGGGGACAGGGGGCTCGACTATGGCTACACCTTC. Amino acids: CASGDRGLDYGYTF.

A remark on this clone: At one boundary the junction diverges from the germline segment, which might be a read error. J is TRBJ1-1 and V is TRBV7-7; 10 bases are shared with TRBD1. CDR3 size: 16 residues. Germline V gene sequence: CDR1 SSHAT, CDR2 FNYEAQ (reference sequence). CDR3 protein: CASRPIDRGLNTEAFF. CDR3 sequence (DNA): TGTGCTAGCAGACCCATCGACAGGGGGCTGAACACTGAAGCTTTCTTT.

The chain links TRBV7-2 to TRBJ1-6; 8 nucleotides agree with TRBD1. V was clipped by 6 bases and J by 8 bases; unmatched bases: 9. The CDR3 extends over 15 amino acids. Germline CDR1 reads SGHTA; CDR2 reads FQGNSA. For the CDR3, the DNA is TGTGCCAGCAGTTTTGACAGGGGCGGGGATTCACCCCTCCACTTT. It is translated as CASSFDRGGDSPLHF.

As DNA, the CDR3 is TGCGCCAGCAGCTTGGACAGGGGGAAGGGCTACACCTTC. Translating gives CASSLDRGKGYTF. J is TRBJ1-2 and V is TRBV5-1, with 8 positions matching TRBD1. The CDR3 covers 13 residues. Germline CDR1 reads SGHRS; CDR2 reads YFSETQ. Germline trimming cut 0 bases from V and 8 bases from J; bases unmatched to any gene: 3.

V usage is TRBV7-2 and J usage is TRBJ1-6; D remains unclear. Trimming took off 1 base at V and 8 bases at J, with 15 bases between the two ends. Germline loops: CDR1 SGHTA, CDR2 FQGNSA. This CDR3 region has 16 residues. DNA for the CDR3: TGTGCCAGCAGCTTAGTCTACGGACTAGTTGATTCACCCCTCCACTTT. Translated, it gives CASSLVYGLVDSPLHF. The variable domain in full, with the rest retrieved from reference TRBV7-2 and TRBJ1-6, is GAGVSQSPSNKVTEKGKDVELRCDPISGHTALYWYRQSLGQGLEFLIYFQGNSAPDKSGLPSDRFSAERTGGSVSTLTIQRTQQEDSAVYLCASSLVYGLVDSPLHFGNGTRLTVT.

The rearrangement uses TRBV6-6 and TRBJ1-1; no reliable D call. The V end was cut by 6 bases, the J end by 6 bases, with 2 bases between. The CDR3 is 9 residues long. Germline loops: CDR1 MNHNY, CDR2 SVGAGI (reference sequence). The CDR3, as DNA: TGTGCCAGCAGCTCTGAAGCTTTCTTT. Residues: CASSSEAFF.

This chain links TRBV19 with TRBJ1-4, with D unclear. V shed 4 bases and J shed 5 bases, with 14 bases lying between them. The CDR3 runs to 15 residues. Germline V gives CDR1 LNHDA, CDR2 SQIVND (reference sequence). CDR3 residues: CASSKRAATNEKLFF. The DNA of the CDR3 is TGTGCCAGTAGTAAGAGGGCTGCGACGAATGAAAAACTGTTTTTT.

The CDR3 nucleotides read TGCGCCAGCAGCTTGGCCGTAACAGACTCTGGAAACACCATATATTTT. Translated: CASSLAVTDSGNTIYF. The J gene is TRBJ1-3, the V gene TRBV5-1; D unresolved. The CDR3 is made up of 16 amino acids. The V end lost 0 bases, the J end lost 0 bases, and 10 bases lay between the germline ends. Germline V lookup: CDR1 SGHRS, CDR2 YFSETQ.

The chain links TRBV3-1 (or the pseudogene TRBV3-2) to TRBJ1-3; D is perhaps TRBD1 (5 bases). CDR3 length: 16 residues. From germline, CDR1 is LGHDT and CDR2 YNNKEL (reference sequence). Trimming removed 6 bases from V and 5 bases from J, with 20 bases in between. CDR3 amino acids: CASRERGGAERNTIYF. The CDR3 nucleotides are TGTGCCAGCAGGGAGCGCGGCGGGGCGGAGAGAAACACCATATATTTT.

This chain uses TRBV30 with TRBJ2-2; weak D call: TRBD2 (5 bases). The CDR3 consists of 13 residues. V gave up 0 bases and J gave up 5 bases, with 7 bases separating them. CDR1 and CDR2 (germline): GTSNPN, SVGIG (reference sequence). CDR3 nucleotides: TGTGCCTGGAGTGTAGGACTTACCGGGGAGCTGTTTTTT. Its translation: CAWSVGLTGELFF.

The chain has TRBV29-1 and TRBJ1-2, with 7 bases matching TRBD1. Germline V gene sequence: CDR1 SQVTM, CDR2 ANQGSEA. V lost 5 bases and J lost 6; bases outside the gene matches: 6. The length of the CDR3 is 12 residues. This CDR3 is CSVYDRADGYTF. CDR3 nucleotide sequence: TGCAGCGTTTATGACAGGGCGGATGGCTACACCTTC.

V gene TRBV5-6 combines with J gene TRBJ2-2; D not certain. This CDR3 has 12 residues. Trimming pared 4 bases from V and 7 bases from J, leaving 8 bases between. Germline loops: CDR1 SGHDT, CDR2 YYEEEE. The chain's CDR3 is CASSRPNGELFF. The CDR3 DNA follows: TGTGCCAGCAGCCGTCCTAACGGGGAGCTGTTTTTT.

The V gene is TRBV5-1, the J gene TRBJ1-1; 8 bases map to TRBD1. J was trimmed by 8 bases and V by 4 bases; bases with no gene match: 7. CDR3 length equals 13 residues. Germline lookup yields CDR1 SGHRS and CDR2 YFSETQ. The CDR3 region has the DNA TGCGCCAGCAGCCCGGGACAGGTAGGGGAAGCTTTCTTT. This codes for CASSPGQVGEAFF.

V usage is TRBV11-2 and J usage is TRBJ2-2; a possible D gene is TRBD2 (5 bases). Germline V CDR1 and CDR2: SGHAT, FQNNGV. V was cut by 0 bases and J by 6 bases, with 17 bases left in between. This CDR3 has 17 amino acids. CDR3 in amino acids: CASSLDTLGGPAGELFF. The CDR3, as DNA: TGTGCCAGCAGCTTAGATACCCTCGGCGGGCCGGCCGGGGAGCTGTTTTTT. Looking up the rest from reference TRBV11-2 and TRBJ2-2 gives the full variable domain: EAGVAQSPRYKIIEKRQSVAFWCNPISGHATLYWYQQILGQGPKLLIQFQNNGVVDDSQLPKDRFSAERLKGVDSTLKIQPAKLEDSAVYLCASSLDTLGGPAGELFFGEGSRLTVL.

This clone was observed a handful of times. V gene TRBV19 combines with J gene TRBJ1-3; D is perhaps TRBD1 (6 bases). This CDR3 region has 13 residues. V gave up 11 bases and J gave up 0 bases, with 11 bases separating them. CDR1 is LNHDA and CDR2 is SQIVND in the germline V gene (reference sequence). The CDR3: CAGGDISGNTIYF. DNA for the CDR3: TGTGCCGGGGGGGACATCTCTGGAAACACCATATATTTT.

V gene TRBV28 combines with J gene TRBJ1-4; 10 bases align to TRBD1. V was clipped by 5 bases and J by 8 bases; unmatched bases: 11. This CDR3 is 16 amino acids long. Germline assignment: CDR1 MDHEN and CDR2 SYDVKM. This chain's CDR3 is CASSADRGRIWEKLFF. The CDR3 DNA sequence: TGTGCCAGCAGTGCCGACAGGGGGCGGATTTGGGAAAAACTGTTTTTT.

The chain employs TRBV6-5 and TRBJ1-1; perhaps TRBD1 as D (5 bases). Germline values: CDR1 MNHEY, CDR2 SVGAGI. Trimming shortened V by 0 bases and J by 10 bases, and 12 bases separated the two germline ends. The CDR3 has 13 residues. The CDR3 spells CASSYSPGEGAFF. CDR3 nucleotide sequence: TGTGCCAGCAGTTACTCGCCGGGGGAGGGAGCTTTCTTT.

J is TRBJ1-2 and V is TRBV19; 7 nucleotides match TRBD1. The CDR3 has 13 amino acids. V lost 8 bases, J lost 4 bases, and 7 bases stayed unmatched. Germline V gives CDR1 LNHDA, CDR2 SQIVND (reference sequence). CDR3 loop: CASSRQGTYGYTF. The CDR3 bases are TGTGCCAGTTCCCGACAGGGCACCTATGGCTACACCTTC.

The chain couples TRBV7-9 to TRBJ2-7; TRBD2 might be the D (6 bases). The CDR3 length is 15 residues. V was trimmed by 4 bases and J by 5 bases, leaving 18 bases between them. CDR1 and CDR2 (germline): SEHNR, FQNEAQ (reference sequence). In nucleotides, the CDR3 is TGTGCCAGCAGCTCCTCAGGGAGGTTCGGCAACGAGCAGTACTTC. It yields the protein CASSSSGRFGNEQYF.

The chain has TRBV19 and TRBJ1-5; D is possibly TRBD1 (6 bases). Between the trimmed V and J ends, which lost 3 bases and 0 bases, there was a span of 30 bases. CDR1 is LNHDA, CDR2 SQIVND, per germline (reference sequence). This CDR3 comprises 22 residues. The CDR3 reads CASSISRGGQQSATISNQPQHF. The CDR3 DNA is TGTGCCAGTAGTATTAGTCGAGGAGGACAGCAGAGCGCCACTATTAGCAATCAGCCCCAGCATTTT.

This chain links TRBV5-6 with TRBJ1-5; perhaps TRBD1 as D (6 bases). The V and J ends lost 0 bases and 1 base respectively, with 8 bases between them. Germline lookup yields CDR1 SGHDT and CDR2 YYEEEE. This CDR3 has 15 residues. The CDR3 DNA follows: TGTGCCAGCAGCTTGGGGCAGGGGAGCAATCAGCCCCAGCATTTT. Translating gives CASSLGQGSNQPQHF.

The rearrangement joins TRBV6-2 or TRBV6-3 to TRBJ2-3, with TRBD2 matching 8 bases. The J segment lost 0 bases and the V segment lost 2 bases, leaving 10 bases of the junction unmatched. Germline loops: CDR1 MNHEY, CDR2 SVGEGT. There are 18 residues in the CDR3. The CDR3 sequence: CASSYVLERGTSTDTQYF. DNA of the CDR3: TGTGCCAGCAGTTACGTCCTAGAGCGGGGGACTAGCACAGATACGCAGTATTTT.

Concerning this clone itself: A junction boundary mismatches the germline segment, possibly from a read error. CDR3: CAWSVRGDTEVFF. CDR3 DNA: TGTGCCTGGAGTGTCAGGGGGGACACTGAAGTTTTCTTT. This chain joins TRBV30 and TRBJ1-1; 7 nucleotides match TRBD1. The germline CDR1 and CDR2 sequences are GTSNPN and SVGIG (reference sequence). The CDR3 sequence is 13 residues long.

In DNA form, the CDR3 reads TGTGCCAGCAGTTTATACAGAAACACTGAAGCTTTCTTT. Protein product: CASSLYRNTEAFF. The genes are TRBV28 and TRBJ1-1; D gene uncertain. This CDR3 comprises 13 residues. The V gene's germline CDR1 is MDHEN and CDR2 SYDVKM. Trimming shortened V by 1 base and J by 2 bases, and 5 bases separated the two germline ends. The variable domain in full, with the rest retrieved from reference TRBV28 and TRBJ1-1, is DVKVTQSSRYLVKRTGEKVFLECVQDMDHENMFWYRQDPGLGLRLIYFSYDVKMKEKGDIPEGYSVSREKKERFSLILESASTNQTSMYLCASSLYRNTEAFFGQGTRLTVV.